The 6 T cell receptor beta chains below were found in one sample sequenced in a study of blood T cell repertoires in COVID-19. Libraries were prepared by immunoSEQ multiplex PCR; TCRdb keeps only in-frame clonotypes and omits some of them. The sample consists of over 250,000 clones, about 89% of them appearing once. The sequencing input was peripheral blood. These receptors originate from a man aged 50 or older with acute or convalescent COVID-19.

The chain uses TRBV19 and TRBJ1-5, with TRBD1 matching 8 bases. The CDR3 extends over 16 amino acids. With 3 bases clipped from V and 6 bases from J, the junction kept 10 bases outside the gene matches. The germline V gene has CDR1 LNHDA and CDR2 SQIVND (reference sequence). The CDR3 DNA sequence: TGTGCCAGTAGTATTATTCCAGGGGGCAGGGCTCAGCCCCAGCATTTT. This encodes CASSIIPGGRAQPQHF.

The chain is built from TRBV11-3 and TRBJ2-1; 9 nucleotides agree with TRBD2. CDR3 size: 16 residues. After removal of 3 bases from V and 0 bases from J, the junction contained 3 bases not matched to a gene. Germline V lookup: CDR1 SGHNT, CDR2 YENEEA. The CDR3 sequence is CASSFSGGASYNEQFF. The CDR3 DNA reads TGTGCCAGCAGCTTTAGCGGGGGCGCCTCCTACAATGAGCAGTTCTTC.

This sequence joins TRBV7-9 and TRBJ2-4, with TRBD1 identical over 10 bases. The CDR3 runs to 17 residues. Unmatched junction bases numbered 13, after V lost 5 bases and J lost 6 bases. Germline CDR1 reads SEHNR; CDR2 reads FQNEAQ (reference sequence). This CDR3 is CASSNPRTGGRGNIQYF. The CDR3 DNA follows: TGTGCCAGCAGCAACCCACGGACAGGGGGGCGCGGAAACATTCAGTACTTC.

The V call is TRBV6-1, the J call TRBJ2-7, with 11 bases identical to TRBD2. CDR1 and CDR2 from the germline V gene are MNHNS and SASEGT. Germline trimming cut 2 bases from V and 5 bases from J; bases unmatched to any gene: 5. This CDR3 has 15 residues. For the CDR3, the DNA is TGTGCCAGCAGTGAACTAGCGGGGGGTCGGGACGAGCAGTACTTC. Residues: CASSELAGGRDEQYF.

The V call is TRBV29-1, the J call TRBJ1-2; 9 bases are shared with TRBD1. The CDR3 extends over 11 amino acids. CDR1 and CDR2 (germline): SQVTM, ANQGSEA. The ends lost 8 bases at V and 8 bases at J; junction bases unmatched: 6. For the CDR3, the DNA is TGCAGCACGACCGGGACAGGGGGCTACACCTTC. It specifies CSTTGTGGYTF.

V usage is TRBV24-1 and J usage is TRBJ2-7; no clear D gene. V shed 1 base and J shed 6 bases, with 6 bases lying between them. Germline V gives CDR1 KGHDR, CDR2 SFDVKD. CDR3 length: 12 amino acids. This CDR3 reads CATSDLLLEQYF. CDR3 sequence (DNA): TGTGCCACCAGTGATTTACTTCTCGAGCAGTACTTC.